This T cell receptor (beta chain) derives from a study of cytomegalovirus exposure and HLA in healthy donors. Notes on the study in general: DRB1 had the most TCR associations and HLA-C the fewest, a later analysis found, with rates varying by HLA locus.

PCR primers comprised 60 Vbeta and 13 Jbeta primers. Assay used: immunoSEQ multiplex PCR; TCRdb lists only in-frame clones, some missing. Among around 100,000 clones, roughly 80% were seen once, and the ten largest hold 5.2%. About this clone: Its specificity is not known.

This clonotype was obtained from a female donor in good health and CMV-seropositive. Specimen: PBMCs.

CDR3 nucleotide sequence: TGTGCCTGGAGTGAGACAGGGGGCATCGGGGAGCTGTTTTTT. Amino acids: CAWSETGGIGELFF. The gene calls are TRBV30 and TRBJ2-2; 10 bases fit TRBD1. The CDR3 sequence is 14 residues long. V lost 1 base and J lost 7; bases outside the gene matches: 3. From germline, CDR1 is GTSNPN and CDR2 SVGIG (reference sequence).